These 7 T cell receptor beta chains share one sample of origin, sequenced in a study of T cells in localized non-small cell lung cancer. Clones were read by immunoSEQ multiplex PCR, and TCRdb kept only the in-frame ones, dropping some. This sample yields 55,000 to 65,000 clones, of which 80% to 95% are seen a single time; less than 20% belongs to the top ten. This specimen was peripheral blood, taken before any cancer treatment. These receptors all stem from a man aged 40-75 years with stage I lung adenocarcinoma.

The chain has TRBV4-3 and TRBJ1-2; D remains ambiguous. The CDR3 runs 17 residues. V lost 4 bases, J lost 2 bases, and 20 bases lay in between. From germline, CDR1 is LGHNA and CDR2 YSLEER. This CDR3 is CASSRLGVDLANYGYTF. The CDR3 bases are TGCGCCAGCAGCCGCCTAGGCGTGGACCTAGCGAACTATGGCTACACCTTC.

The count of this clone is one. The chain joins TRBV10-3 to TRBJ1-2, with 9 bases matching TRBD1. The CDR3 covers 13 residues. Germline V gene sequence: CDR1 ENHRY, CDR2 SYGVKD. With 8 bases clipped from V and 2 bases from J, the junction kept 3 bases outside the gene matches. CDR3 DNA sequence: TGTGCCATCGGGACAGGGCCCAACTATGGCTACACCTTC. Protein: CAIGTGPNYGYTF.

This chain connects TRBV7-2 to TRBJ2-3; 8 bases map to TRBD1. The ends lost 5 bases at V and 1 base at J; junction bases unmatched: 5. Germline V lookup: CDR1 SGHTA, CDR2 FQGNSA. The CDR3 length is 15 residues. The CDR3 is CASSDRGKGTDTQYF. In nucleotides, the CDR3 is TGTGCCAGCAGCGACAGGGGTAAAGGCACAGATACGCAGTATTTT.

The chain combines TRBV6-5 with TRBJ1-4; a possible D gene is TRBD1 (6 bases). Germline V gene data show CDR1 as MNHEY and CDR2 as SVGAGI. CDR3 length equals 14 residues. V lost 6 bases and J lost 8, with 16 bases in between. The CDR3 reads CASRENRVGEKLFF. CDR3 nucleotides: TGTGCCAGCAGGGAAAACAGGGTCGGGGAAAAACTGTTTTTT.

This clone was seen a single time. The chain couples TRBV5-4 to TRBJ2-7; 10 bases map to TRBD1. The CDR3 spans 14 residues. J was trimmed by 6 bases and V by 4 bases; bases with no gene match: 7. Germline V gene lookup returns CDR1 SGHNT and CDR2 YYREEE (reference sequence). The CDR3 DNA follows: TGTGCCAGCAGCCTACGGGACAGGGGAAGCGAGCAGTACTTC. Protein product: CASSLRDRGSEQYF.

This sequence joins TRBV28 and TRBJ2-6, with 10 bases lining up with TRBD1. This CDR3 comprises 17 residues. The V gene end was trimmed by 6 bases and the J gene end by 6 bases; junction bases not matched to a gene: 11. Germline V gene sequence: CDR1 MDHEN, CDR2 SYDVKM. The CDR3 DNA reads as TGTGCCAGCAGCTTCCGGGACAGGGGTGTCGAGGCCAACGTCCTGACTTTC. This gives the protein CASSFRDRGVEANVLTF.

The chain is built from TRBV7-2 and TRBJ1-1; D uncertain. Germline values: CDR1 SGHTA, CDR2 FQGNSA. This CDR3 has 15 residues. With 0 bases removed from V and 2 bases from J, the gap between germline ends came to 10 bases. DNA of the CDR3: TGTGCCAGCAGCTTAGCGCTTTATGGTAACACTGAAGCTTTCTTT. Its protein is CASSLALYGNTEAFF.